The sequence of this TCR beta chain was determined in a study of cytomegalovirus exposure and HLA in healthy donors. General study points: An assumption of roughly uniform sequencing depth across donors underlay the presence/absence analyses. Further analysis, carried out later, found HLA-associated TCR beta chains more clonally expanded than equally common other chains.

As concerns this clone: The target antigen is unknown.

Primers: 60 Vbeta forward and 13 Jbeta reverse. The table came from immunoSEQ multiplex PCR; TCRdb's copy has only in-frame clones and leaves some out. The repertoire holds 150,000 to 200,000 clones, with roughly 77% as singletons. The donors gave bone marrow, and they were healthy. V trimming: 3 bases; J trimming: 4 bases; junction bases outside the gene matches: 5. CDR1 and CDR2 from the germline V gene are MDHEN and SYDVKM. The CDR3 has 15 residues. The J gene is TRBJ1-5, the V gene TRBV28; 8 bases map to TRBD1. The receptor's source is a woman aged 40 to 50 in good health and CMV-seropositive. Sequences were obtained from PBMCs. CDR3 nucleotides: TGTGCCAGCAGTTTCGCACAGGGGGGGAATCAGCCCCAGCATTTT. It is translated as CASSFAQGGNQPQHF.